A selection of T cell receptor beta chains follows, all from one sample in a study of blood T cell repertoires in COVID-19. Sequencing used immunoSEQ multiplex PCR; TCRdb keeps in-frame clones, though not all of them. The profile shows 250,000 to 350,000 clones, around nine tenths of them singletons. The specimen was PBMCs or T cells enriched from blood (not recorded which). These receptors were taken from a man between 60 and 70 years old who had recovered from COVID-19. CDR3s leave out the opening cysteine and the closing phenylalanine or tryptophan.

v_gene	j_gene	CDR3aa
TRBV7-9	TRBJ2-2	ASSLRAGNTGELF
TRBV7-9	TRBJ2-7	ASSSNRLTSGIIYEQY
TRBV4-1	TRBJ1-6	ASSQLTGRFSPLH
TRBV5-4	TRBJ1-4	ASSLGGGYNEKLF
TRBV15	TRBJ2-7	ATSRNSGSSYEQY
TRBV10-3	TRBJ1-1	AIMREGSAEAF
TRBV5-1	TRBJ2-5	ASSLVANQETQY
TRBV5-1	TRBJ1-2	ASSLTGQGVLGYGYT
TRBV19	TRBJ2-5	ASRGAGQETQY
TRBV4-1	TRBJ2-3	ASSPQRAPLRPATDTQY
TRBV7-2	TRBJ1-5	ASSLAWGGDLSNQPQH
TRBV11-2	TRBJ2-1	ASSPPLTTPSYNEQF
TRBV15	TRBJ2-1	ATSSESGGLTYNEQF